This TCR beta chain was profiled in a study of CD8 T cells in Susac syndrome. Study conclusions and caveats: Roughly 5 Susac-specific public clones appeared in CD8+ TEMRA repertoires, and around 16 in total CD8+ repertoires. TCR sequencing and HLA analysis covered a relatively small number of individuals.

The authors reverse transcribed roughly 0.45 to 1 ug RNA with random hexamers. Each CDR3 protein gets one entry after TCRdb re-called the immunoSEQ multiplex PCR reads with MiXCR. This table has 84,000 or so distinct CDR3 sequences, 95% appearing once. Negative isolation was applied to CD8+ and CD4+ T cells, and FACS enrichment was applied to TEMRA cells. V gave up 6 bases and J gave up 3 bases; unmatched junction bases: 12. Germline V CDR1 and CDR2: DFQATT, SNEGSKA (reference sequence). The CDR3 contains 15 residues. As to this clonotype: No antigen is known for it.

The sequence derives from a human donor with Susac syndrome. The rearrangement links TRBV20-1 to TRBJ2-7, with 9 positions matching TRBD1. The sequenced material came from CD8+ T cells from PBMCs. For the CDR3, the DNA is TGCAGTGCCGTACGACCGGGACAGGGCCTCTACGAGCAGTACTTC. Amino acids: CSAVRPGQGLYEQYF.